The present TCR beta chain was sequenced within a study of cytomegalovirus exposure and HLA in healthy donors. The overall study: Of the donors genotyped, several hundred in all, over 80% fell in the Caucasian-associated ancestry cluster. Findings and caveats of the study: Most sequenced TCRs were rare (though some public TCRs occurred in many donors). A later analysis found that most CMV-associated TCR beta chains appeared HLA-restricted.

The donors, nominally healthy at sampling, likely had unrecorded immune exposures. It was with 60 Vbeta and 13 Jbeta primers that the PCR ran. Sequenced by immunoSEQ multiplex PCR; TCRdb stores in-frame clones only, minus some. The table includes some 180,000 clones, around 73% detected once. The V end lost 3 bases, the J end lost 9 bases, and 15 bases lay between the germline ends. CDR1 and CDR2 (germline): ENHRY, SYGVKD. The CDR3 has 15 residues. About this clone: The antigen is undetermined.

The receptor's source is a woman under 30 in good health and CMV-seropositive. The genes are TRBV10-3 and TRBJ1-6; D unclear. Sequencing input: PBMCs. Here the CDR3 DNA reads TGTGCCATCAGTGACCCGAAGGCAGGCGCTTCACCCCTCCACTTT. This gives the protein CAISDPKAGASPLHF.